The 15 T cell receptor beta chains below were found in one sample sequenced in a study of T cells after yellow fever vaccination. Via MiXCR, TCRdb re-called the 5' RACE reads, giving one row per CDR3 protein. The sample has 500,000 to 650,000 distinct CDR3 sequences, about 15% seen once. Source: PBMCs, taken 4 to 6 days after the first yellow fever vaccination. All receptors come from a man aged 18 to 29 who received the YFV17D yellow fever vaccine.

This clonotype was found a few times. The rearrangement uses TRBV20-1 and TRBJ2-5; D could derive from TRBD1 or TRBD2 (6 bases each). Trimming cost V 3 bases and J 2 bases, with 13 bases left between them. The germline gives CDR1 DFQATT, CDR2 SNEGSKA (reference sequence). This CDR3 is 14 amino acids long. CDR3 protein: CSARGGAGQETQYF. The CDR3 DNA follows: TGCAGTGCTAGGGGGGGCGCGGGTCAAGAGACCCAGTACTTC.

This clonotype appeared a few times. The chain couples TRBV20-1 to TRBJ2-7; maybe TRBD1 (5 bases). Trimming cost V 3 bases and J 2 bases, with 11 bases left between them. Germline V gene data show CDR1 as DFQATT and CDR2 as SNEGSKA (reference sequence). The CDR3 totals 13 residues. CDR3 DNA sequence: TGCAGTGCTAGCGACAGTGGGCCCTACGAGCAGTACTTC. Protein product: CSASDSGPYEQYF.

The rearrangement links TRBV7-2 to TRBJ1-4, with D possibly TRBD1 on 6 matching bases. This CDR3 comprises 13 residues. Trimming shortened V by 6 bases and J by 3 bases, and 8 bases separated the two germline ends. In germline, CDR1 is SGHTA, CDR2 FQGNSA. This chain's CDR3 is CASRTGSNEKLFF. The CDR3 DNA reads TGTGCCAGCAGGACAGGATCTAATGAAAAACTGTTTTTT.

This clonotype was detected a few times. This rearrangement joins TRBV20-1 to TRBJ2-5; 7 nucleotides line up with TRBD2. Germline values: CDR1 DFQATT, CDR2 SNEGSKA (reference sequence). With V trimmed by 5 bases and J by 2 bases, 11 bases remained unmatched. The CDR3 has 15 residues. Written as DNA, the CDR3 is TGCAGTGCTGGCCCATTCGGCGGGGGACAAGAGACCCAGTACTTC. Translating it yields CSAGPFGGGQETQYF.

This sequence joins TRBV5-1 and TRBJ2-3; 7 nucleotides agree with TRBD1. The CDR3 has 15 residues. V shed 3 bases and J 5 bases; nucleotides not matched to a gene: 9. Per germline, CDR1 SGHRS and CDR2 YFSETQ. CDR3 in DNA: TGCGCCAGCAGCTCACAGGGGATCAGCGGAGATACGCAGTATTTT. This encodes CASSSQGISGDTQYF.

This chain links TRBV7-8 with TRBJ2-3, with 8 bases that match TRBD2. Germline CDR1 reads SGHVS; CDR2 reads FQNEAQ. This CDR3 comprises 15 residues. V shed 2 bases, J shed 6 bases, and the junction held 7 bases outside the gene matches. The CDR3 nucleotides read TGTGCCAGCAGCTTATCCAGCGGGGGCAAGGATACGCAGTATTTT. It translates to CASSLSSGGKDTQYF.

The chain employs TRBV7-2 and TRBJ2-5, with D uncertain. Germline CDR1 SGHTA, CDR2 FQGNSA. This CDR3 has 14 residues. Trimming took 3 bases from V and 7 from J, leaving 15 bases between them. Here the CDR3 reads CASSLAETLGTQYF. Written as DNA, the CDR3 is TGTGCCAGCAGCTTGGCAGAAACCCTTGGGACCCAGTACTTC.

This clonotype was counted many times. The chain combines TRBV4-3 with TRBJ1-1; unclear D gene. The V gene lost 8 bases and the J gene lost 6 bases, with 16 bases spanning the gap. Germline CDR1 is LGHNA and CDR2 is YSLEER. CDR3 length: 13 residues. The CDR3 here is CASSLGVGAEAFF. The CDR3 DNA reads TGCGCCAGCTCGTTGGGTGTCGGCGCTGAAGCTTTCTTT.

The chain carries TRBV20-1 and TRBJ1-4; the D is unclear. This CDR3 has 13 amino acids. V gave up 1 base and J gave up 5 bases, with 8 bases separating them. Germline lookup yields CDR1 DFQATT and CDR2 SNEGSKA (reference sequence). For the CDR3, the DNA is TGCAGTGCTAGAGGAGATGGGAATGAAAAACTGTTTTTT. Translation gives CSARGDGNEKLFF.

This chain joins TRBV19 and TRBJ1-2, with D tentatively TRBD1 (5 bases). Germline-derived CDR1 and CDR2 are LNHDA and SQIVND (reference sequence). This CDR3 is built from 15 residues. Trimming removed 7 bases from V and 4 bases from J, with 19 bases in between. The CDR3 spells CASTTSAAGIYGYTF. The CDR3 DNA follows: TGTGCCAGTACGACTTCTGCGGCAGGGATCTATGGCTACACCTTC.

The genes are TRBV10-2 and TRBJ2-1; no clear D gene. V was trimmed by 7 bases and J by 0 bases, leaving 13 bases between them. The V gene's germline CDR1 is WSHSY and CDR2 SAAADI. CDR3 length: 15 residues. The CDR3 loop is CASTPDGASYNEQFF. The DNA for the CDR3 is TGCGCCAGCACCCCGGACGGAGCCTCCTACAATGAGCAGTTCTTC.

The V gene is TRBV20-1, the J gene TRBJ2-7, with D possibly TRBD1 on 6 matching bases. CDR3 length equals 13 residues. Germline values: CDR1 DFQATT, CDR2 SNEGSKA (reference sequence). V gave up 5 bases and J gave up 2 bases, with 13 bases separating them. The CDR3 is CSAVRRDTYEQYF. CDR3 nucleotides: TGCAGTGCTGTCCGAAGGGACACCTACGAGCAGTACTTC.

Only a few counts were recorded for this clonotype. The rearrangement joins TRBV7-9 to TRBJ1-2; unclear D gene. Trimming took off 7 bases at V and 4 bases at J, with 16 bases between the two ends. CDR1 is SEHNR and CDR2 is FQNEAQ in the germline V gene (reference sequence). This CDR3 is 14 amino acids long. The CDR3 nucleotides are TGTGCCAGCACCCTTCGGGCCGAGATCTATGGCTACACCTTC. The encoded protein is CASTLRAEIYGYTF. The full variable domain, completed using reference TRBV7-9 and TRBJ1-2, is DTGVSQNPRHKITKRGQNVTFRCDPISEHNRLYWYRQTLGQGPEFLTYFQNEAQLEKSRLLSDRFSAERPKGSFSTLEIQRTEQGDSAMYLCASTLRAEIYGYTFGSGTRLTVV.

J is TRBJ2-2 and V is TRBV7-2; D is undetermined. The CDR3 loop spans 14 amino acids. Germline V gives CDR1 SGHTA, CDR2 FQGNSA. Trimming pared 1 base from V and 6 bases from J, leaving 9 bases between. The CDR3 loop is CASSLDLSSGELFF. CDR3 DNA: TGTGCCAGCAGCTTAGACTTATCCTCCGGGGAGCTGTTTTTT. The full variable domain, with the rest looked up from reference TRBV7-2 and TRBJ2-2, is GAGVSQSPSNKVTEKGKDVELRCDPISGHTALYWYRQSLGQGLEFLIYFQGNSAPDKSGLPSDRFSAERTGGSVSTLTIQRTQQEDSAVYLCASSLDLSSGELFFGEGSRLTVL.

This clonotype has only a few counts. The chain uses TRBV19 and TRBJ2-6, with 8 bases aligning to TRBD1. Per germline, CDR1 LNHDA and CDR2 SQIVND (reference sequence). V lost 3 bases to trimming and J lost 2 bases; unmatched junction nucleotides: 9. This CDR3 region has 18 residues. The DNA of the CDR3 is TGTGCCAGTAGTATCTGGACAGGGTATTCTCCTGGGGCCAACGTCCTGACTTTC. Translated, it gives CASSIWTGYSPGANVLTF. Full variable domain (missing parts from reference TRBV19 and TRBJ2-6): DGGITQSPKYLFRKEGQNVTLSCEQNLNHDAMYWYRQDPGQGLRLIYYSQIVNDFQKGDIAEGYSVSREKKESFPLTVTSAQKNPTAFYLCASSIWTGYSPGANVLTFGAGSRLTVL.